This paragraph covers one T cell receptor (beta chain) sequence. The data originate from a study of blood T cells in healthy people across ages. This CDR3 has 16 amino acids. Germline V gives CDR1 MDHEN, CDR2 SYDVKM. The V end lost 3 bases, the J end lost 0 bases, and 12 bases lay between the germline ends. Next came a second PCR, run for about 7 to 12 cycles, which used a sample-barcoded 5' primer along with a J-beta primer mix. TCRdb redid the calling of the 5' RACE reads with MiXCR, one entry per CDR3 protein. The table includes over 750,000 distinct CDR3 sequences, roughly 25% detected once. The sample also formed part of further work on T cells of mothers and their children.

The specimen was blood. V and J are TRBV28 and TRBJ1-5, with D unclear. This TCR was recovered from a boy aged 5-17 years in good health. The DNA for the CDR3 is TGTGCCAGCAGTTTTTATGACGGCTATAGCAATCAGCCCCAGCATTTT. Translated: CASSFYDGYSNQPQHF. Filled out from reference TRBV28 and TRBJ1-5, the complete variable domain reads DVKVTQSSRYLVKRTGEKVFLECVQDMDHENMFWYRQDPGLGLRLIYFSYDVKMKEKGDIPEGYSVSREKKERFSLILESASTNQTSMYLCASSFYDGYSNQPQHFGDGTRLSIL.